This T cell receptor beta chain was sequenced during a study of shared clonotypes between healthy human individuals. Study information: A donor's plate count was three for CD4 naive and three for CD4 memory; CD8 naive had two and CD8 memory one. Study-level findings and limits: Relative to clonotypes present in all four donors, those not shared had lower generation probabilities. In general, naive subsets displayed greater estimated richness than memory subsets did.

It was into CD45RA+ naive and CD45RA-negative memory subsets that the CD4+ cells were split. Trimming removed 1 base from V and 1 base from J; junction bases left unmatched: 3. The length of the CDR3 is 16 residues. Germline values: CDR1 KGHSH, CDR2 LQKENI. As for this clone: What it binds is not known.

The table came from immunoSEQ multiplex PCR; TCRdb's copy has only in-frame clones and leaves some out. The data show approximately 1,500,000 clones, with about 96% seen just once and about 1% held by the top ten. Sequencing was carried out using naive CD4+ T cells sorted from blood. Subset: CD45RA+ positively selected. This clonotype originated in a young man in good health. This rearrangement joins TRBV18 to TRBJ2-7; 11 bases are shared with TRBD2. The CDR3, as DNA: TGTGCCAGCTCACCACTCGCTAGCGGGAGGTCCTACGAGCAGTACTTC. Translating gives CASSPLASGRSYEQYF.